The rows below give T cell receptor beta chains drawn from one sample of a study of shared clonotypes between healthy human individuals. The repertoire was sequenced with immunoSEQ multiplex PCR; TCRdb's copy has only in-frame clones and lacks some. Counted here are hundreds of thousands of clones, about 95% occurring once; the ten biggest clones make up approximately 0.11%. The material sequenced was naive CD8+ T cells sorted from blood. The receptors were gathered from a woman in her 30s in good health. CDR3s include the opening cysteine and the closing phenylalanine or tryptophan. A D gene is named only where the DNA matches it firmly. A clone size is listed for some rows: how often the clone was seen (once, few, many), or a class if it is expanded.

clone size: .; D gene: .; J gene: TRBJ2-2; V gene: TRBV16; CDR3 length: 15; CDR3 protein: CASSQSQGGTGELFF; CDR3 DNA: TGTGCCAGCAGCCAAAGTCAGGGAGGAACCGGGGAGCTGTTTTTT
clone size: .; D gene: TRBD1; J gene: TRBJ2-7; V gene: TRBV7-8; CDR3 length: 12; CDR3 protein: CASRQETGGQYF; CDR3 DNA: TGTGCCAGCAGACAAGAAACAGGGGGGCAGTACTTC
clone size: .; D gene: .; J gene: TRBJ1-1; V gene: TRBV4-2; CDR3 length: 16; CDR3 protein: CASSQDPAGWNTEAFF; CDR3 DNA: TGTGCCAGCAGCCAAGATCCAGCAGGCTGGAACACTGAAGCTTTCTTT
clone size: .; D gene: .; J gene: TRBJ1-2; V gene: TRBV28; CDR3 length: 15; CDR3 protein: CASSFRPAPNYGYTF; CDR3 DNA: TGTGCCAGCAGTTTCCGGCCAGCACCTAACTATGGCTACACCTTC
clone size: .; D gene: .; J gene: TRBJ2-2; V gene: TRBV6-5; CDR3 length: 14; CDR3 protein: CASSPQGNAGELFF; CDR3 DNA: TGTGCCAGCAGTCCTCAGGGGAATGCCGGGGAGCTGTTTTTT
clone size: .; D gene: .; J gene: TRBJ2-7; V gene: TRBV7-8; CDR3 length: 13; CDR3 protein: CASSLGSAYEQYF; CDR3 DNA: TGTGCCAGCAGCTTGGGATCGGCCTACGAGCAGTACTTC
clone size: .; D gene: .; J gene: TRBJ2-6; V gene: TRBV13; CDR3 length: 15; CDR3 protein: CASSFLGSGANVLTF; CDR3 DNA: TGTGCCAGCAGCTTCTTGGGCTCTGGGGCCAACGTCCTGACTTTC
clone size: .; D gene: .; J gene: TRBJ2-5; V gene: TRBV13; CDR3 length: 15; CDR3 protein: CASSRTDGRGETQYF; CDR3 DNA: TGTGCCAGCAGCCGGACGGACGGGAGAGGGGAGACCCAGTACTTC
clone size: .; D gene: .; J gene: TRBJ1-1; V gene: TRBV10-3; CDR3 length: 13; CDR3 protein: CAIRGGYNTEAFF; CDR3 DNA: TGTGCCATCAGGGGAGGGTATAACACTGAAGCTTTCTTT
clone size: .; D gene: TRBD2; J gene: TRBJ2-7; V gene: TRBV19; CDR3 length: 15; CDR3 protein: CASSIDDGRMYEQYF; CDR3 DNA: TGTGCCAGTAGTATAGACGACGGGAGGATGTACGAGCAGTACTTC
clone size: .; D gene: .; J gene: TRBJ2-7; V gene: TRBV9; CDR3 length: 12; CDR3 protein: CASSSGLGEQYF; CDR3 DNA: TGTGCCAGCAGCTCGGGCCTTGGGGAGCAGTACTTC
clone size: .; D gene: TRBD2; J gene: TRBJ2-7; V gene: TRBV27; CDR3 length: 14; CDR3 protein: CASSFEPSSGGEYF; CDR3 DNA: TGTGCCAGCAGTTTCGAGCCCTCTAGCGGGGGGGAGTACTTC
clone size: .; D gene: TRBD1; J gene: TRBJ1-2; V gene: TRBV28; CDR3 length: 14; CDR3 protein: CASSLIRGQDGYTF; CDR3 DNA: TGTGCCAGCAGTTTAATCAGGGGGCAGGATGGCTACACCTTC
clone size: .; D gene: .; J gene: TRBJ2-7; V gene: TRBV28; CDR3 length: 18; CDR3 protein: CASSWPTEGALSSYEQYF; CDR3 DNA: TGTGCCAGCAGTTGGCCTACGGAGGGGGCCTTAAGCTCCTACGAGCAGTACTTC
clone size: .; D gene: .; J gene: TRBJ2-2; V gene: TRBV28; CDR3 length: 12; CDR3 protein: CAGLSRLGELFF; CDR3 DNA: TGTGCCGGGCTTTCTCGTCTCGGGGAGCTGTTTTTT
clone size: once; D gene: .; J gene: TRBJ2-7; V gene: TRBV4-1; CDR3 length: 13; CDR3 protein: CASSQGPRYEQYF; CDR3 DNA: TGCGCCAGCAGCCAAGGACCCCGCTACGAGCAGTACTTC
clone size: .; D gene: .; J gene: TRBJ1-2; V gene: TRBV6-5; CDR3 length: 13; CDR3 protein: CASSPFDRYGYTF; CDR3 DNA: TGTGCCAGCAGCCCCTTCGACCGTTATGGCTACACCTTC
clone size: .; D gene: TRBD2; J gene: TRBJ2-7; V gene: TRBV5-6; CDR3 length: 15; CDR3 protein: CASSLGLAATYEQYF; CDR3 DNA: TGTGCCAGCAGCTTGGGACTAGCGGCAACCTACGAGCAGTACTTC
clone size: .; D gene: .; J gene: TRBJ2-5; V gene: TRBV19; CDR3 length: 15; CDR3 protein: CASSIVPGSAETQYF; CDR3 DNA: TGTGCCAGTAGTATAGTACCAGGGTCAGCGGAGACCCAGTACTTC
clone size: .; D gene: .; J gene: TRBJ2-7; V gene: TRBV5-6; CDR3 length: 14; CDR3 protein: CASSLGWGSHEQYF; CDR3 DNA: TGTGCCAGCAGCTTGGGGTGGGGGTCCCACGAGCAGTACTTC
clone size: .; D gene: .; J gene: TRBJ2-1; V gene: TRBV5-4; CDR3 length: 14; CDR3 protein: CASSPTPGYNEQFF; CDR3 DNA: TGTGCCAGCAGCCCAACCCCAGGCTACAATGAGCAGTTCTTC
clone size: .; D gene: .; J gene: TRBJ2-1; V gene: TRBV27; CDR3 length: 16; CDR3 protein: CASSLRGGTYYNEQFF; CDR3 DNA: TGTGCCAGCAGTTTACGGGGCGGGACATACTACAATGAGCAGTTCTTC
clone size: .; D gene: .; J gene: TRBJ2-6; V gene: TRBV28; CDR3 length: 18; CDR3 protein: CASSTHRVPSSGANVLTF; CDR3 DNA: TGTGCCAGCAGTACCCACAGGGTACCGAGCTCTGGGGCCAACGTCCTGACTTTC
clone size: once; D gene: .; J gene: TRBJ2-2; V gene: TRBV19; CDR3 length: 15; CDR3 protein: CASRLRTGSTGELFF; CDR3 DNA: TGTGCCAGTAGATTACGAACAGGGAGCACCGGGGAGCTGTTTTTT
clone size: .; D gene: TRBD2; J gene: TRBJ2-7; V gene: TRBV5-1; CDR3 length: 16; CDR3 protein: CASSWRGLAENHEQYF; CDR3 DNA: TGCGCCAGCAGCTGGAGGGGACTAGCGGAAAACCACGAGCAGTACTTC
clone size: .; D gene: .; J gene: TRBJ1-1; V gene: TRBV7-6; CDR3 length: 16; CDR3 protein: CASSLAGFSRNTEAFF; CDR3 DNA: TGTGCCAGCAGCTTAGCGGGTTTTAGTCGGAACACTGAAGCTTTCTTT
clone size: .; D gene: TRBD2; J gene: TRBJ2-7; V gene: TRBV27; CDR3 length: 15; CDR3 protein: CASSLGPGREGEQYF; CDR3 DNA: TGTGCCAGCAGTTTGGGCCCAGGTCGGGAGGGCGAGCAGTACTTC
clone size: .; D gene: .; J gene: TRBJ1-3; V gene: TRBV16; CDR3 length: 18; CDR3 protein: CASSQSVDGPSSGNTIYF; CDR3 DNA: TGTGCCAGCAGCCAATCCGTCGACGGTCCGAGCTCTGGAAACACCATATATTTT
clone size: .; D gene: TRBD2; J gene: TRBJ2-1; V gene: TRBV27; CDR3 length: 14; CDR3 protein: CASSRTSGENEQFF; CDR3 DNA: TGTGCCAGCAGCCGGACTAGCGGCGAGAATGAGCAGTTCTTC
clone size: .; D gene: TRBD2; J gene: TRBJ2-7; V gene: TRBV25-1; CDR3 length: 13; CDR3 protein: CASSDRGGYEQYF; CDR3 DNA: TGTGCCAGCAGTGACCGGGGGGGGTACGAGCAGTACTTC
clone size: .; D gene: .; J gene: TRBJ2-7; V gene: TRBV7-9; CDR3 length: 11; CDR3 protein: CASSGDYEQYF; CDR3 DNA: TGTGCCAGCAGCGGGGACTACGAGCAGTACTTC
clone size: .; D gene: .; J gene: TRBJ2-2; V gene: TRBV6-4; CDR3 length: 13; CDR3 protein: CACVRGNTGELFF; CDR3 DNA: TGTGCCTGCGTCCGCGGGAACACCGGGGAGCTGTTTTTT
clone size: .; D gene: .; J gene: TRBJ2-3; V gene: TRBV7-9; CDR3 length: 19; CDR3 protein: CASSLGTSLLGADTDTQYF; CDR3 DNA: TGTGCCAGCAGCTTAGGAACCAGCCTTCTGGGGGCAGACACAGATACGCAGTATTTT
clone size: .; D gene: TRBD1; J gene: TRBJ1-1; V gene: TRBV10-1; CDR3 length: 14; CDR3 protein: CASSRHRDSFEAFF; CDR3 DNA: TGCGCCAGCAGTAGACACCGGGACAGCTTCGAAGCTTTCTTT
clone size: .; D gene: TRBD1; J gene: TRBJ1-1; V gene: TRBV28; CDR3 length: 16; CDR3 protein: CASSTDRGSMNTEAFF; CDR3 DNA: TGTGCCAGCAGCACCGACAGGGGCTCGATGAACACTGAAGCTTTCTTT
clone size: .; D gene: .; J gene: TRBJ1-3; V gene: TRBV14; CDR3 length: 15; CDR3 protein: CASSPRGPSGNTIYF; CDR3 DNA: TGTGCCAGCAGCCCAAGGGGCCCCTCTGGAAACACCATATATTTT